These T cell receptor beta chains were read from a single sample in a study of cytomegalovirus exposure and HLA in healthy donors. The protocol was immunoSEQ multiplex PCR, while the TCRdb copy is restricted to in-frame clones and leaves out a portion. Here the sample spans about 150,000 clones, about 61% being singletons. The specimen sequenced was PBMCs. The source of these receptors is a woman aged 40-49 years in good health and CMV-seronegative. Each CDR3 is given with its conserved first and last residue. The D gene is left open where the match is weak.

V gene,CDR3 length,D gene,J gene,CDR3 protein
TRBV19,13,TRBD2,TRBJ2-5,CASKGREGAPQYF
TRBV5-8,12,-,TRBJ2-3,CASSWATDTQYF
TRBV19,16,TRBD1,TRBJ1-2,CASSLPATGGTYGYTF
TRBV7-7,14,-,TRBJ1-5,CASSLGRGNQPQHF
TRBV7-8,17,-,TRBJ1-2,CASSFAETRAVNYGYTF
TRBV4-1,16,-,TRBJ1-6,CASSQGGFALNSPLHF
TRBV5-1,16,TRBD2,TRBJ2-2,CASSFKLAGDTGELFF
TRBV9,19,-,TRBJ2-2,CASSAPQGQGGPGGGELFF
TRBV5-1,14,TRBD1,TRBJ1-4,CASSFGQGSEKLFF
TRBV2,14,-,TRBJ2-2,CASRLTVGTGELFF
TRBV19,14,-,TRBJ1-5,CASSIRGSNQPQHF
TRBV4-3,14,TRBD2,TRBJ2-3,CASSQGGGVDTQYF
TRBV19,14,-,TRBJ1-6,CASSIAVSGSPLHF
TRBV6-1,13,-,TRBJ2-3,CASSEVGVDTQYF
TRBV6-1,18,-,TRBJ1-6,CASSEALGGTPYNSPLHF
TRBV7-9,12,-,TRBJ1-2,CASSLDPSGYTF
TRBV27,16,-,TRBJ2-2,CASSPRAITNTGELFF
TRBV6-6,16,TRBD1,TRBJ1-2,CASSYHPGQIAYGYTF
TRBV11-2,17,-,TRBJ2-5,CASSPLRRVDLQETQYF
TRBV9,15,-,TRBJ2-3,CASSVLQGSTDTQYF
TRBV2,17,-,TRBJ2-2,CASSIGHSVSNTGELFF
TRBV28,14,-,TRBJ1-1,CASSIEKETAEAFF
TRBV7-9,14,-,TRBJ2-1,CASSPGTPNNEQFF
TRBV19,14,TRBD1,TRBJ1-1,CASSRQGMNTEAFF
TRBV6-5,15,TRBD1,TRBJ1-1,CASRSQGAGNTEAFF